A selection of T cell receptor beta chains follows, all from one sample in a study of PD-L1 blockade in urothelial cancer. Data came from immunoSEQ multiplex PCR; TCRdb stores just in-frame clones and leaves some out. The sample gives roughly 45,000 clones, roughly 82% of which show up once; roughly 13% is in the top ten. This specimen consisted of PBMCs, obtained around atezolizumab (anti-PD-L1) treatment. The receptors were gathered from a man aged 55 to 69 with urothelial cancer. CDR3s include the opening cysteine and the closing phenylalanine or tryptophan. The D gene is left open where the match is weak. The listing skips clone size in some rows; elsewhere it reads once, few, many or a size class.

abundance: -
d_gene: -
j_gene: TRBJ2-5
v_gene: TRBV18
CDR3aa: CASSPGQETQYF
CDR3nt: TGTGCCAGCTCACCCGGGCAAGAGACCCAGTACTTC

abundance: -
d_gene: -
j_gene: TRBJ2-3
v_gene: TRBV15
CDR3aa: CATSRDPPWAGSTDTQYF
CDR3nt: TGTGCCACCAGCAGAGATCCCCCCTGGGCGGGCAGCACAGATACGCAGTATTTT

abundance: once
d_gene: -
j_gene: TRBJ2-5
v_gene: TRBV5-1
CDR3aa: CASSLSGTSQETQYF
CDR3nt: TGCGCCAGCAGCTTGTCTGGGACTTCCCAAGAGACCCAGTACTTC

abundance: -
d_gene: -
j_gene: TRBJ1-5
v_gene: TRBV28
CDR3aa: CASSLPPRGNQPQHF
CDR3nt: TGTGCCAGCAGTCTCCCCCCCAGGGGTAATCAGCCCCAGCATTTT

abundance: -
d_gene: -
j_gene: TRBJ1-1
v_gene: TRBV19
CDR3aa: CASRLEQLSTEAFF
CDR3nt: TGTGCCAGTAGGTTAGAACAGTTGAGCACTGAAGCTTTCTTT

abundance: once
d_gene: -
j_gene: TRBJ2-7
v_gene: TRBV7-8
CDR3aa: CASSFERSSYEQYF
CDR3nt: TGTGCCAGCAGCTTCGAACGGAGCTCCTACGAGCAGTACTTC

abundance: -
d_gene: -
j_gene: TRBJ1-2
v_gene: TRBV28
CDR3aa: CASRGRGKDYGYTF
CDR3nt: TGTGCCAGCAGGGGGCGCGGGAAGGACTATGGCTACACCTTC

abundance: medium-sized
d_gene: -
j_gene: TRBJ2-7
v_gene: TRBV7-2
CDR3aa: CASTRERSYEQYF
CDR3nt: TGTGCCAGCACCCGGGAGCGGTCCTACGAGCAGTACTTC

abundance: -
d_gene: -
j_gene: TRBJ2-1
v_gene: TRBV7-8
CDR3aa: CASSFGHIQGVEQFF
CDR3nt: TGTGCCAGCAGCTTCGGCCATATACAGGGTGTTGAGCAGTTCTTC

abundance: -
d_gene: -
j_gene: TRBJ1-1
v_gene: TRBV15
CDR3aa: CATSEDSNTEAFF
CDR3nt: TGTGCCACCAGCGAAGACAGTAACACTGAAGCTTTCTTT

abundance: large
d_gene: -
j_gene: TRBJ1-1
v_gene: TRBV27
CDR3aa: CASSLYSNTEAFF
CDR3nt: TGTGCCAGCAGTTTATACTCGAACACTGAAGCTTTCTTT

abundance: -
d_gene: TRBD1
j_gene: TRBJ1-4
v_gene: TRBV10-3
CDR3aa: CAISPDRVGNEKLFF
CDR3nt: TGTGCCATCAGCCCTGACAGGGTCGGTAATGAAAAACTGTTTTTT

abundance: -
d_gene: -
j_gene: TRBJ1-4
v_gene: TRBV4-1
CDR3aa: CASSQGGLSNEKLFF
CDR3nt: TGCGCCAGCAGCCAAGGGGGCCTGTCAAATGAAAAACTGTTTTTT

abundance: medium-sized
d_gene: -
j_gene: TRBJ1-2
v_gene: TRBV4-3
CDR3aa: CASSQENSMRDGYTF
CDR3nt: TGCGCCAGCAGCCAAGAGAACTCAATGAGGGATGGCTACACCTTC

abundance: -
d_gene: TRBD2
j_gene: TRBJ2-3
v_gene: TRBV2
CDR3aa: CASRGGVGTSF
CDR3nt: TGTGCCAGCAGGGGAGGGGTAGGGACTAGTTTT

abundance: -
d_gene: TRBD1
j_gene: TRBJ2-7
v_gene: TRBV5-1
CDR3aa: CASSGGQAAYEQYF
CDR3nt: TGCGCCAGCAGCGGAGGACAGGCTGCCTACGAGCAGTACTTC

abundance: few
d_gene: TRBD1
j_gene: TRBJ1-2
v_gene: TRBV5-1
CDR3aa: CASSVAGTGGEGYTF
CDR3nt: TGCGCCAGCAGCGTCGCCGGGACAGGGGGGGAAGGCTACACCTTC